This entry lists 19 T cell receptor beta chains sequenced from one sample in a study of cytomegalovirus exposure and HLA in healthy donors. In the PCR, 60 Vbeta and 13 Jbeta primers were used. Using immunoSEQ multiplex PCR, the repertoire was profiled, and TCRdb retains in-frame clones only, with some absent. The sample has 150,000 or so clones; 82% are singletons. Sequenced input: PBMCs. Every receptor here comes from a male donor in good health and CMV-seronegative.

The V gene is TRBV6-6, the J gene TRBJ2-3; TRBD1 agrees at 10 bases. Germline V CDR1 and CDR2: MNHNY, SVGAGI (reference sequence). Unmatched junction bases numbered 8, after V lost 6 bases and J lost 2 bases. The CDR3 contains 16 residues. CDR3: CASRPRQGATTDTQYF. For the CDR3, the DNA is TGTGCCAGCAGGCCGCGACAGGGGGCGACCACAGATACGCAGTATTTT.

V usage is TRBV7-8 and J usage is TRBJ2-7; 12 nucleotides line up with TRBD2. Germline assignment: CDR1 SGHVS and CDR2 FQNEAQ. This CDR3 is built from 18 residues. V lost 5 bases to trimming and J lost 0 bases; unmatched junction nucleotides: 11. The CDR3 loop is CASSPERTSGVGSYEQYF. The CDR3 DNA follows: TGTGCCAGCAGCCCCGAACGGACTAGCGGGGTGGGCTCCTACGAGCAGTACTTC.

The V and J genes are TRBV25-1 and TRBJ1-2, with D possibly being TRBD1 (6 bases). The CDR3 length is 14 residues. Trimming shortened V by 4 bases and J by 4 bases, and 13 bases separated the two germline ends. Germline V gene lookup returns CDR1 MGHDK and CDR2 SYGVNS. The CDR3 bases are TGTGCCAGCAGTGCGACAGGCCCTGGCTATGGCTACACCTTC. Its translation: CASSATGPGYGYTF.

The rearrangement joins TRBV6-5 to TRBJ1-3; 9 bases fit TRBD1. V shed 6 bases, J shed 3 bases, and the junction held 6 bases outside the gene matches. The germline V gene encodes CDR1 MNHEY and CDR2 SVGAGI. CDR3 length: 15 residues. CDR3 amino acids: CASRRTGVVGNTIYF. The CDR3 region has the DNA TGTGCCAGCAGGCGGACAGGGGTAGTTGGAAACACCATATATTTT.

The chain has TRBV7-2 and TRBJ2-1; the match to TRBD1 covers 8 bases. Looked up from germline, CDR1 is SGHTA and CDR2 is FQGNSA. The length of the CDR3 is 15 residues. Trimming removed 5 bases from V and 7 bases from J; junction bases left unmatched: 10. The CDR3 reads CASSQHRGLKNEQFF. Written as DNA, the CDR3 is TGTGCCAGCAGCCAACACAGGGGGTTGAAGAATGAGCAGTTCTTC.

The chain has TRBV9 and TRBJ1-2, with a tentative D call TRBD1 (5 bases). This CDR3 comprises 12 residues. CDR1 SGDLS and CDR2 YYNGEE come from the germline V gene. V was cut by 4 bases and J by 5 bases, with 9 bases left in between. CDR3 region: CASSTTVYGYTF. Written as DNA, the CDR3 is TGTGCCAGCAGCACGACAGTATATGGCTACACCTTC.

This chain uses TRBV28 with TRBJ1-5, with D possibly TRBD1 on 6 matching bases. This CDR3 has 16 amino acids. V was trimmed by 5 bases and J by 0 bases, leaving 14 bases between them. Germline lookup yields CDR1 MDHEN and CDR2 SYDVKM. The CDR3 nucleotides read TGTGCCAGCAGTCAGATCCAGGGGAGTAGCAATCAGCCCCAGCATTTT. Its protein is CASSQIQGSSNQPQHF. The variable domain in full, with the rest retrieved from reference TRBV28 and TRBJ1-5, is DVKVTQSSRYLVKRTGEKVFLECVQDMDHENMFWYRQDPGLGLRLIYFSYDVKMKEKGDIPEGYSVSREKKERFSLILESASTNQTSMYLCASSQIQGSSNQPQHFGDGTRLSIL.

This chain connects TRBV5-4 to TRBJ1-1; 9 bases fit TRBD1. The CDR3 has 13 residues. The V gene's germline CDR1 is SGHNT and CDR2 YYREEE (reference sequence). The V gene end was trimmed by 2 bases and the J gene end by 4 bases; junction bases not matched to a gene: 0. CDR3 protein: CASSLQGATEAFF. Here the CDR3 DNA reads TGTGCCAGCAGCTTACAGGGGGCCACTGAAGCTTTCTTT. The full variable domain, completed using reference TRBV5-4 and TRBJ1-1, is ETGVTQSPTHLIKTRGQQVTLRCSSQSGHNTVSWYQQALGQGPQFIFQYYREEENGRGNFPPRFSGLQFPNYSSELNVNALELDDSALYLCASSLQGATEAFFGQGTRLTVV.

This chain links TRBV9 with TRBJ2-7, with a weak D call TRBD2 (5 bases). Trimming removed 0 bases at V and 3 bases at J, with 13 bases between. Germline CDR1 is SGDLS and CDR2 is YYNGEE. The CDR3 length is 15 residues. CDR3 DNA sequence: TGTGCCAGCAGCGTAGGAGAGGGATGGGGCTACGAGCAGTACTTC. This encodes CASSVGEGWGYEQYF.

This chain uses TRBV11-2 with TRBJ2-2; 7 nucleotides agree with TRBD2. V lost 3 bases, J lost 4 bases, and 17 bases stayed unmatched. Per germline, CDR1 SGHAT and CDR2 FQNNGV. This CDR3 comprises 19 residues. The CDR3 nucleotides read TGTGCCAGCAGCTTTGGGGGGGGTTTGGGGGGTATAGGCACCGGGGAGCTGTTTTTT. It is translated as CASSFGGGLGGIGTGELFF.

The genes are TRBV19 and TRBJ1-1, with 7 bases lining up with TRBD1. CDR1 LNHDA and CDR2 SQIVND come from the germline V gene (reference sequence). This CDR3 contains 12 residues. After removal of 4 bases from V and 7 bases from J, the junction contained 3 bases not matched to a gene. CDR3: CASSTWDSEAFF. The CDR3 DNA reads TGTGCCAGTAGTACGTGGGACAGTGAAGCTTTCTTT.

CDR3 nucleotide sequence: TGTGCCAGTAGTACAGGGGGCGCGACCGGGGAGCTGTTTTTT. It encodes CASSTGGATGELFF. The chain links TRBV19 to TRBJ2-2; 8 bases agree with TRBD1. The CDR3 is 14 amino acids. Trimming cost V 4 bases and J 5 bases; bases outside gene matches: 3. Germline CDR1 reads LNHDA; CDR2 reads SQIVND (reference sequence).

The chain links TRBV5-8 to TRBJ2-1; unclear D gene. From germline, CDR1 is SGHTS and CDR2 YDEGEE. The CDR3 length is 15 residues. With 1 base removed from V and 8 bases from J, the gap between germline ends came to 16 bases. The CDR3 DNA follows: TGTGCCAGCAGCTTGACTAAAAGGCGATATTATGAGCAGTTCTTC. Translation: CASSLTKRRYYEQFF. Full variable domain (missing parts from reference TRBV5-8 and TRBJ2-1): EAGVTQSPTHLIKTRGQQATLRCSPISGHTSVYWYQQALGLGLQFLLWYDEGEERNRGNFPPRFSGRQFPNYSSELNVNALELEDSALYLCASSLTKRRYYEQFFGPGTRLTVL.

This sequence joins TRBV19 and TRBJ2-2; 11 positions agree with TRBD2. CDR3 size: 17 residues. The germline CDR1 and CDR2 sequences are LNHDA and SQIVND (reference sequence). J gave up 0 bases and V 3 bases, and 3 bases lay outside the gene matches. CDR3 in amino acids: CASSMRLAGSNTGELFF. CDR3 nucleotide sequence: TGTGCCAGTAGTATGAGACTAGCGGGGTCGAACACCGGGGAGCTGTTTTTT.

V usage is TRBV2 and J usage is TRBJ2-5; TRBD2 might be the D (6 bases). The J call may be wrong; the DNA end is better matched by TRBJ2-7. The CDR3 consists of 14 residues. Germline V gene lookup returns CDR1 SNHLY and CDR2 FYNNEI. The DNA of the CDR3 is TGTGCCAGCAGTGACCCGGGACTGAACTACGAGCAGTACTTC. Its protein is CASSDPGLNYEQYF.

This chain joins TRBV6-5 and TRBJ1-2, with D perhaps TRBD1 (6 bases). The germline V and J ends were trimmed by 6 bases and 4 bases, with 12 bases remaining between them. In germline, CDR1 is MNHEY, CDR2 SVGAGI. This CDR3 has 13 amino acids. CDR3 protein: CASSRRQAYGYTF. CDR3 DNA sequence: TGTGCCAGCAGCCGAAGACAGGCCTATGGCTACACCTTC.

The rearrangement links TRBV7-7 to TRBJ2-3; D uncertain. The CDR3 is made up of 13 amino acids. CDR1 and CDR2 from the germline V gene are SSHAT and FNYEAQ (reference sequence). Trimming stripped 3 bases from V and 2 bases from J, with 6 bases between. CDR3 bases: TGTGCCAGCAGCTTCACCTACACAGATACGCAGTATTTT. Protein sequence: CASSFTYTDTQYF.

This chain joins TRBV12-5 and TRBJ2-2, with D unresolved. In germline, CDR1 is LGHNT, CDR2 FRNRAP. The CDR3 has 13 residues. V was cut by 2 bases and J by 7 bases, with 8 bases left in between. CDR3 region: CASGLLRFGELFF. The CDR3 DNA is TGTGCTAGTGGTTTGTTGAGGTTCGGGGAGCTGTTTTTT.

This sequence joins TRBV2 and TRBJ2-4; possibly TRBD1 for D (6 bases). The V and J ends lost 3 bases and 2 bases respectively, with 17 bases between them. The CDR3 contains 17 residues. Per germline, CDR1 SNHLY and CDR2 FYNNEI. The CDR3 bases are TGTGCCAGCAGTGAGTTTTTTGGGGGCTCAACCAAAAACATTCAGTACTTC. Translating gives CASSEFFGGSTKNIQYF. The whole variable domain, remainder taken from reference TRBV2 and TRBJ2-4, is EPEVTQTPSHQVTQMGQEVILRCVPISNHLYFYWYRQILGQKVEFLVSFYNNEISEKSEIFDDQFSVERPDGSNFTLKIRSTKLEDSAMYFCASSEFFGGSTKNIQYFGAGTRLSVL.